What follows are 6 T cell receptor beta chains derived from one specimen sequenced in a study of cytotoxic CD8 clonotypes in ibrutinib-treated CLL. The table came from immunoSEQ multiplex PCR; TCRdb's copy has only in-frame clones and leaves some out. Of approximately 130,000 clones listed, 84% were seen once; the top ten hold about 3.5%. The sequencing here drew on PBMCs, taken after 24 months of ibrutinib treatment. These receptors originate from a human donor with chronic lymphocytic leukemia.

This CDR3 reads CASSQGPGNSGNTIYF. CDR3 DNA: TGCGCCAGCAGCCAAGGTCCAGGGAACTCTGGAAACACCATATATTTT. The chain uses TRBV4-3 and TRBJ1-3, with D perhaps TRBD1 (5 bases). Germline V CDR1 and CDR2: LGHNA, YSLEER. Trimming cost V 1 base and J 0 bases, with 10 bases left between them. This CDR3 spans 16 amino acids.

The chain couples TRBV6-6 to TRBJ2-2, with 8 bases matching TRBD1. Germline CDR1 reads MNHNY; CDR2 reads SVGAGI (reference sequence). The V and J ends lost 7 bases and 7 bases, in that order; junction bases with no gene match: 8. The CDR3 covers 14 residues. CDR3 protein: CASTPRGLSGELFF. The CDR3 DNA reads TGTGCCAGCACTCCCAGGGGGCTGAGCGGGGAGCTGTTTTTT.

J is TRBJ1-2 and V is TRBV25-1; D is uncertain. Trimming removed 4 bases from V and 7 bases from J, with 16 bases in between. The CDR3 sequence is 14 residues long. Germline lookup yields CDR1 MGHDK and CDR2 SYGVNS. In nucleotides, the CDR3 is TGTGCCAGCAGTGGTGGTGGTAGGACGGTTGGCTACACCTTC. Translation gives CASSGGGRTVGYTF.

This chain connects TRBV11-2 to TRBJ2-2; 9 positions agree with TRBD2. J lost 7 bases, V lost 4 bases, and 7 bases had no gene match. The germline V gene has CDR1 SGHAT and CDR2 FQNNGV. The CDR3 covers 15 residues. This CDR3 reads CASSSAGGHGGELFF. Written as DNA, the CDR3 is TGTGCCAGCAGCTCCGCGGGGGGGCATGGCGGGGAGCTGTTTTTT.

V is TRBV5-1 and J is TRBJ2-3; D may be TRBD1 (6 bases). The V gene's germline CDR1 is SGHRS and CDR2 YFSETQ. The CDR3 consists of 15 residues. The V end lost 1 base, the J end lost 2 bases, and 11 bases lay between the germline ends. As DNA, the CDR3 is TGCGCCAGCAGCTTGAGGGGGACCGACACAGATACGCAGTATTTT. Translated: CASSLRGTDTDTQYF. The full variable domain, with the rest looked up from reference TRBV5-1 and TRBJ2-3, is KAGVTQTPRYLIKTRGQQVTLSCSPISGHRSVSWYQQTPGQGLQFLFEYFSETQRNKGNFPGRFSGRQFSNSRSEMNVSTLELGDSALYLCASSLRGTDTDTQYFGPGTRLTVL.

The chain has TRBV28 and TRBJ2-7; D might be TRBD2 (5 bases). Trimming pared 5 bases from V and 0 bases from J, leaving 11 bases between. The CDR3 length is 14 residues. The germline CDR1 and CDR2 sequences are MDHEN and SYDVKM. The CDR3 sequence is CASSRTGSSYEQYF. Written as DNA, the CDR3 is TGTGCCAGCAGTCGGACGGGGAGCTCCTACGAGCAGTACTTC.